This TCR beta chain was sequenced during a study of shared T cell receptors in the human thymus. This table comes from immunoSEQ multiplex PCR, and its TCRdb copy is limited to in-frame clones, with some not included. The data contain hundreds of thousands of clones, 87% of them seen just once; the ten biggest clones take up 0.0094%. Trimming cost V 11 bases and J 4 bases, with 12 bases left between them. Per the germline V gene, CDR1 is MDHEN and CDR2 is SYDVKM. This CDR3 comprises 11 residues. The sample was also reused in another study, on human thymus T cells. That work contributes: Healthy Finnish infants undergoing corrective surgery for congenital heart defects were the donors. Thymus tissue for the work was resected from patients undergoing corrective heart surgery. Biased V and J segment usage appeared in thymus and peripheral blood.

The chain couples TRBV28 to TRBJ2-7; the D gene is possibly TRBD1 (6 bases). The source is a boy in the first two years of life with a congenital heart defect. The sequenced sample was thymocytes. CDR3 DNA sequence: TGTGCCGCCAGGGGACCGTACGAGCAGTACTTC. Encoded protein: CAARGPYEQYF.